The 21 T cell receptor beta chains listed next were all sequenced from one sample in a study of T cell responses to AZD1222 COVID-19 vaccine. TCRdb keeps only in-frame clones here, not all; method: immunoSEQ multiplex PCR. The table shows approximately 140,000 clones, with around 90% occurring only once. The sample was peripheral blood, taken on day 0 of AZD1222 vaccination. These receptor sequences come from an adult in good health.

The CDR3 region is CASSLWASGSYEQFF. The CDR3 DNA reads TGTGCCAGCAGCTTGTGGGCTAGCGGGAGCTATGAGCAGTTCTTC. The chain links TRBV5-5 to TRBJ2-1; TRBD2 matches at 10 bases. Trimming at V came to 1 base and at J to 8 bases, leaving 6 bases not matched to a gene. In germline, CDR1 is SGHKS, CDR2 YYEKEE (reference sequence). The CDR3 has 15 residues.

This rearrangement joins TRBV24-1 to TRBJ1-4, with TRBD1 as a possible D gene (6 bases). Per the germline V gene, CDR1 is KGHDR and CDR2 is SFDVKD. V shed 3 bases and J shed 10 bases, with 14 bases lying between them. The CDR3 sequence is 14 residues long. The DNA for the CDR3 is TGTGCCACCAGTGATGGTAGGACAGTAGGAAAACTGTTTTTT. Its translation is CATSDGRTVGKLFF.

The chain employs TRBV24-1 and TRBJ2-1; tentatively, D is TRBD2 (5 bases). Trimming stripped 9 bases from V and 9 bases from J, with 17 bases between. The CDR3 extends over 13 amino acids. Germline V gene data show CDR1 as KGHDR and CDR2 as SFDVKD. Here the CDR3 DNA reads TGTGCCACCGCCGATGCGGGCCGGGGTGAGCAGTTCTTC. This codes for CATADAGRGEQFF.

The chain has TRBV5-1 and TRBJ1-6, with D unclear. This CDR3 contains 14 residues. Germline V gene sequence: CDR1 SGHRS, CDR2 YFSETQ. Trimming took off 3 bases at V and 7 bases at J, with 11 bases between the two ends. The CDR3 region is CASSSEAWNSPLHF. The CDR3 coding sequence is TGCGCCAGCAGCTCGGAGGCTTGGAATTCACCCCTCCACTTT.

This clone appeared a single time. In DNA, the CDR3 is TGTGCCAGTAGTACGGGGACAGGGGGACTGGTGGAGCTGTTTTTT. It codes for CASSTGTGGLVELFF. V usage is TRBV19 and J usage is TRBJ2-2; 11 nucleotides align to TRBD1. This CDR3 has 15 amino acids. J lost 10 bases, V lost 4 bases, and 8 bases had no gene match. Germline lookup yields CDR1 LNHDA and CDR2 SQIVND (reference sequence).

The chain joins TRBV7-3 to TRBJ2-1; D is unclear. The CDR3 spans 14 residues. Germline V gene lookup returns CDR1 SGHTA and CDR2 FQGTGA. V lost 2 bases, J lost 8 bases, and 13 bases lay in between. The chain's CDR3 is CASSLSGGADEQFF. CDR3 sequence (DNA): TGTGCCAGCAGCTTATCCGGTGGTGCGGATGAGCAGTTCTTC.

The chain recombines TRBV28 with TRBJ1-5; TRBD1 might be the D (6 bases). V was shortened by 3 bases and J by 2 bases, with 8 bases between the two germline ends. CDR1 is MDHEN and CDR2 is SYDVKM in the germline V gene. CDR3 size: 14 residues. The DNA of the CDR3 is TGTGCCAGCAGTTTGACAGGTCGCAATCAGCCCCAGCATTTT. It is translated as CASSLTGRNQPQHF.

This chain joins TRBV27 and TRBJ2-1; D might be TRBD1 or TRBD2, each matching 6 bases. Trimming shortened V by 5 bases and J by 6 bases, and 20 bases separated the two germline ends. Germline V gives CDR1 MNHEY, CDR2 SMNVEV (reference sequence). This CDR3 region has 16 residues. CDR3 sequence (DNA): TGTGCCAGCAGTGGACTACAGGTTTTAGGGGGCAATGAGCAGTTCTTC. Translated: CASSGLQVLGGNEQFF.

The rearrangement uses TRBV29-1 and TRBJ2-1, with D hard to call. The CDR3 extends over 13 amino acids. The V and J ends lost 5 bases and 8 bases respectively, with 16 bases between them. Germline assignment: CDR1 SQVTM and CDR2 ANQGSEA. The CDR3 coding sequence is TGCAGCGTTCTTCCCGTCACCCGCGATGAGCAGTTCTTC. Its translation is CSVLPVTRDEQFF.

The gene calls are TRBV3-1 (or the pseudogene TRBV3-2) and TRBJ1-6; the D gene is possibly TRBD1 (5 bases). This CDR3 has 17 residues. From germline, CDR1 is LGHDT and CDR2 YNNKEL (reference sequence). V gave up 4 bases and J gave up 1 base, with 14 bases separating them. This CDR3 is CASSPTRVRSYNSPLHF. In DNA form, the CDR3 reads TGTGCCAGCAGCCCAACCAGGGTTAGGTCCTATAATTCACCCCTCCACTTT.

The chain links TRBV7-2 to TRBJ2-1; D call uncertain. Germline CDR1 is SGHTA and CDR2 is FQGNSA. The CDR3 extends over 13 amino acids. The V end was cut by 4 bases, the J end by 3 bases, with 7 bases between. CDR3 sequence (DNA): TGTGCCAGCAGCTCGGCAAGCTACAATGAGCAGTTCTTC. Amino acids: CASSSASYNEQFF.

The J gene is TRBJ2-2, the V gene TRBV2; 8 bases fit TRBD1. Germline CDR1 reads SNHLY; CDR2 reads FYNNEI. With 9 bases clipped from V and 2 bases from J, the junction kept 2 bases outside the gene matches. The CDR3 length is 13 residues. The chain's CDR3 is CARDRDNTGELFF. The CDR3 DNA sequence: TGTGCCAGGGACAGGGATAACACCGGGGAGCTGTTTTTT.

The chain uses TRBV7-2 and TRBJ1-1, with D possibly matching TRBD1 (6 bases). V gave up 6 bases and J gave up 2 bases, with 16 bases separating them. Germline CDR1 and CDR2: SGHTA and FQGNSA. This CDR3 is built from 15 residues. CDR3 sequence: CASSLWGGDNTEAFF. CDR3 bases: TGTGCCAGCAGTTTGTGGGGGGGCGATAACACTGAAGCTTTCTTT. The whole variable domain, remainder taken from reference TRBV7-2 and TRBJ1-1, is GAGVSQSPSNKVTEKGKDVELRCDPISGHTALYWYRQSLGQGLEFLIYFQGNSAPDKSGLPSDRFSAERTGGSVSTLTIQRTQQEDSAVYLCASSLWGGDNTEAFFGQGTRLTVV.

The chain has TRBV4-3 and TRBJ2-6; D call uncertain. V was pared by 3 bases and J by 1 base, with 10 bases between. The CDR3 contains 16 residues. CDR1 is LGHNA, CDR2 YSLEER, per germline. CDR3 residues: CASSQEISSGANVLTF. The CDR3 nucleotides read TGCGCCAGCAGCCAGGAGATTTCTTCTGGGGCCAACGTCCTGACTTTC.

This clone was counted a single time. The chain combines TRBV18 with TRBJ2-7, with 7 bases lining up with TRBD1. The J segment lost 3 bases and the V segment lost 3 bases, leaving 5 bases of the junction unmatched. Germline loops: CDR1 KGHSH, CDR2 LQKENI. The CDR3 runs 14 residues. CDR3 loop: CASSPGDRDYEQYF. CDR3 nucleotides: TGTGCCAGCTCACCTGGGGACAGAGACTACGAGCAGTACTTC.

This rearrangement joins TRBV5-6 to TRBJ2-5; D not resolved. Looked up from germline, CDR1 is SGHDT and CDR2 is YYEEEE. CDR3 length: 14 residues. The V end was cut by 1 base, the J end by 2 bases, with 9 bases between. The CDR3 DNA reads TGTGCCAGCAGCTTGCGGGCGGAACAAGAGACCCAGTACTTC. Its translation is CASSLRAEQETQYF.

This chain links TRBV7-8 with TRBJ1-1, with a possible D match to TRBD1 (6 bases). Germline lookup yields CDR1 SGHVS and CDR2 FQNEAQ. This CDR3 spans 14 amino acids. Deletions cut 4 bases from V and 6 bases from J, with 15 bases between. DNA for the CDR3: TGTGCCAGCAGCTGGGCTACAGGGCTCGCTGAAGCTTTCTTT. Its protein product is CASSWATGLAEAFF.

The chain couples TRBV15 to TRBJ2-7, with TRBD1 matching 8 bases. In germline, CDR1 is LNHNV, CDR2 YYDKDF (reference sequence). V was clipped by 1 base and J by 2 bases; unmatched bases: 1. There are 14 residues in the CDR3. This chain's CDR3 is CATSRGQGTYEQYF. As DNA, the CDR3 is TGTGCCACCAGCAGAGGACAGGGGACCTACGAGCAGTACTTC.

The chain is built from TRBV28 and TRBJ1-5, with 10 bases identical to TRBD1. The CDR3 has 14 amino acids. Trimming cost V 6 bases and J 5 bases; bases outside gene matches: 4. Per germline, CDR1 MDHEN and CDR2 SYDVKM. The CDR3 is CASSPGQGDQPQHF. The CDR3 DNA sequence: TGTGCCAGCAGCCCAGGACAGGGGGATCAGCCCCAGCATTTT.

The gene calls are TRBV4-1 and TRBJ2-5; tentative D call: TRBD2 (5 bases). The CDR3 is 13 amino acids. V shed 5 bases and J shed 2 bases, with 9 bases lying between them. The germline gives CDR1 MGHRA, CDR2 YSYEKL. CDR3 nucleotide sequence: TGCGCCAGCAGCTTGACTACTCAAGAGACCCAGTACTTC. It specifies CASSLTTQETQYF.

The chain employs TRBV5-6 and TRBJ1-5; no firm D call. The V gene's germline CDR1 is SGHDT and CDR2 YYEEEE. There are 14 residues in the CDR3. Between the trimmed V and J ends, which lost 3 bases and 2 bases, there was a span of 9 bases. The CDR3 loop reads CASSSTRGNQPQHF. Written as DNA, the CDR3 is TGTGCCAGCAGCTCGACCCGAGGCAATCAGCCCCAGCATTTT. Full variable domain (missing parts from reference TRBV5-6 and TRBJ1-5): DAGVTQSPTHLIKTRGQQVTLRCSPKSGHDTVSWYQQALGQGPQFIFQYYEEEERQRGNFPDRFSGHQFPNYSSELNVNALLLGDSALYLCASSSTRGNQPQHFGDGTRLSIL.